Listed below are T cell receptor beta chains from one sample, sequenced in a study of shared clonotypes between healthy human individuals. The method was immunoSEQ multiplex PCR; TCRdb's version includes in-frame clones alone and lacks a portion of them. The sample contains more than 2,000,000 clones, approximately 95% of which appear only once. Material for sequencing was naive CD4+ T cells from PBMCs. These receptors originate from a man aged 18 to 35 in good health. Some clones in this sample may be carry-over from other donors' samples. CDR3s include the opening cysteine and the closing phenylalanine or tryptophan. D genes are given only for firm matches. Clone size, where shown, is once, few, many, or a class for clones that have expanded.

d_gene,abundance,j_gene,v_gene,CDR3aa,CDR3nt
-,-,TRBJ2-7,TRBV6-5,CASSFFGEQYF,TGTGCCAGCAGTTTTTTTGGCGAGCAGTACTTC
-,-,TRBJ1-2,TRBV5-1,CASSLGQRGNYGYTF,TGCGCCAGCAGCTTAGGACAGCGGGGTAACTATGGCTACACCTTC
-,-,TRBJ2-7,TRBV7-9,CASSVGQSSYEQYF,TGTGCCAGCAGCGTAGGACAGAGCTCCTACGAGCAGTACTTC
-,-,TRBJ1-3,TRBV11-1,CASSGFSGNTIYF,TGTGCCAGCAGCGGGTTCTCTGGAAACACCATATATTTT
-,-,TRBJ2-7,TRBV30,CAWRGGPYEQYF,TGTGCCTGGAGGGGGGGGCCGTACGAGCAGTACTTC
-,-,TRBJ2-4,TRBV30,CAWTPSVAKNIQYF,TGTGCCTGGACCCCTAGCGTGGCCAAAAACATTCAGTACTTC
-,-,TRBJ1-3,TRBV5-1,CASSLTGVGNTIYF,TGCGCCAGCAGCTTGACCGGGGTCGGAAACACCATATATTTT
-,-,TRBJ1-2,TRBV30,CAWSRRTPNYGYTF,TGTGCCTGGAGCCGTAGGACCCCTAACTATGGCTACACCTTC
TRBD2,-,TRBJ2-5,TRBV6-5,CASSSLAGGRKETQYF,TGTGCCAGCAGTTCCCTAGCGGGAGGACGCAAAGAGACCCAGTACTTC
TRBD1,-,TRBJ2-7,TRBV19,CASSIARTGMDEQYF,TGTGCCAGTAGTATTGCAAGGACAGGGATGGACGAGCAGTACTTC
-,once,TRBJ2-5,TRBV5-1,CASSNSGDQETQYF,TGCGCCAGCAGCAATAGCGGAGACCAAGAGACCCAGTACTTC
-,-,TRBJ2-6,TRBV9,CASSVASTGANVLTF,TGTGCCAGCAGCGTAGCGTCTACGGGGGCCAACGTCCTGACTTTC
-,once,TRBJ2-3,TRBV29-1,CSVLRGVGADTQYF,TGCAGCGTTCTCAGGGGGGTTGGGGCAGATACGCAGTATTTT
-,-,TRBJ2-2,TRBV6-5,CASSWGTPRTVGELFF,TGTGCCAGCAGTTGGGGGACGCCACGAACGGTCGGGGAGCTGTTTTTT
TRBD1,-,TRBJ1-1,TRBV7-3,CASSLSPRQGEAFF,TGTGCCAGCAGCTTATCCCCCCGACAGGGGGAAGCTTTCTTT
-,-,TRBJ1-5,TRBV7-8,CASSGDRNQPQHF,TGTGCCAGCAGCGGAGACAGGAATCAGCCCCAGCATTTT
-,few,TRBJ2-3,TRBV25-1,CASSELGSSTDTQYF,TGTGCCAGCAGTGAATTGGGCAGTAGCACAGATACGCAGTATTTT
-,-,TRBJ1-1,TRBV11-1,CASSLDREAFF,TGTGCCAGCAGCTTAGATAGGGAAGCTTTCTTT